A selection of T cell receptor beta chains follows, all from one sample in a study of cytomegalovirus exposure and HLA in healthy donors. Repertoires were generated with immunoSEQ multiplex PCR, while TCRdb's copy carries only in-frame clones and drops some. Of about 140,000 clones listed, 60% to 80% are singletons. The specimen was PBMCs. These receptors all stem from a female donor in good health and CMV-seronegative. CDR3s include the opening cysteine and the closing phenylalanine or tryptophan. D genes are given only for firm matches. Rows give clone size only sometimes, using once, few, many, or a class for an expanded clone.

J,size,length,D,V,CDR3,DNA
TRBJ2-7,once,16,TRBD1,TRBV27,CASSLSAGTGHYEQYF,TGTGCCAGCAGTTTATCGGCGGGGACAGGTCACTACGAGCAGTACTTC
TRBJ2-2,.,15,TRBD1,TRBV6-5,CASSSAGGAGGELFF,TGTGCCAGCAGCTCCGCAGGGGGCGCCGGCGGGGAGCTGTTTTTT
TRBJ2-1,.,17,TRBD2,TRBV4-2,CASSQAGLAGGRNEQFF,TGTGCCAGCAGCCAGGCAGGACTAGCGGGAGGTCGGAATGAGCAGTTCTTC
TRBJ1-1,.,13,.,TRBV18,CASSEGVNTEAFF,TGTGCCAGCTCAGAGGGAGTGAACACTGAAGCTTTCTTT
TRBJ1-5,.,13,.,TRBV13,CASSSRGNQPQHF,TGTGCCAGCAGCTCCAGGGGCAATCAGCCCCAGCATTTT
TRBJ1-5,.,14,.,TRBV27,CASSPTDNNQPQHF,TGTGCCAGCAGTCCGACGGACAACAATCAGCCCCAGCATTTT
TRBJ1-1,.,13,TRBD1,TRBV29-1,CSSPGQGHTEAFF,TGCAGCAGTCCGGGACAGGGGCACACTGAAGCTTTCTTT
TRBJ1-6,.,14,.,TRBV6-5,CASRNTGTNSPLHF,TGTGCCAGCAGAAATACAGGGACCAATTCACCCCTCCACTTT
TRBJ1-5,few,15,TRBD1,TRBV19,CASSFSGTGNQPQHF,TGTGCCAGTAGTTTCTCAGGGACAGGCAATCAGCCCCAGCATTTT
TRBJ2-7,.,15,TRBD2,TRBV5-1,CASSLAGTNSYEQYF,TGCGCCAGCAGCTTGGCCGGGACTAACTCCTACGAGCAGTACTTC
TRBJ2-5,.,14,TRBD2,TRBV9,CASSPGLAAETQYF,TGTGCCAGCAGCCCAGGACTAGCCGCGGAGACCCAGTACTTC
TRBJ1-4,few,13,.,TRBV7-3,CASSSDRNEKLFF,TGTGCCAGCAGCTCTGACAGGAATGAAAAACTGTTTTTT
TRBJ2-1,.,15,TRBD1,TRBV19,CASSSDRVGYNEQFF,TGTGCCAGTAGCTCCGACAGGGTCGGCTACAATGAGCAGTTCTTC